These 17 T cell receptor beta chains originate from one sample sequenced in a study of shared T cell receptors in the human thymus. Sequencing used immunoSEQ multiplex PCR; TCRdb keeps in-frame clones, though not all of them. This table has under 450,000 clones, about 95% appearing once. Sample: thymocytes. These receptors all stem from a human donor.

The chain joins TRBV10-2 to TRBJ2-4; no clear D gene. The germline V gene has CDR1 WSHSY and CDR2 SAAADI. Trimming pared 8 bases from V and 0 bases from J, leaving 20 bases between. The CDR3 is 17 residues long. CDR3 nucleotides: TGCGCCAGCCAAGAAACGACGGACGTTCTAGCCAAAAACATTCAGTACTTC. Translation: CASQETTDVLAKNIQYF.

The chain combines TRBV10-2 with TRBJ1-1; 9 bases match TRBD1. Germline CDR1 WSHSY, CDR2 SAAADI. The length of the CDR3 is 15 residues. V was clipped by 2 bases and J by 8 bases; unmatched bases: 9. The CDR3 DNA is TGCGCCAGCAGTGAGGGGGACAGGGAGTCTACAGAAGCTTTCTTT. Encoded protein: CASSEGDRESTEAFF.

This chain connects TRBV27 to TRBJ2-7; D call uncertain. V was cut by 5 bases and J by 3 bases, with 23 bases left in between. The CDR3 is 17 amino acids. The germline V gene has CDR1 MNHEY and CDR2 SMNVEV (reference sequence). CDR3 sequence reads: CASSPSPEIVTSYEQYF. The CDR3 region has the DNA TGTGCCAGCAGTCCATCCCCGGAGATAGTAACGAGCTACGAGCAGTACTTC.

The rearrangement links TRBV28 to TRBJ2-5; tentative D call: TRBD2 (6 bases). Trimming took off 9 bases at V and 1 base at J, with 27 bases between the two ends. CDR3 length: 18 residues. Looked up from germline, CDR1 is MDHEN and CDR2 is SYDVKM. The CDR3 is CASLGYEGSSGFQETQYF. CDR3 nucleotide sequence: TGTGCCAGTTTGGGCTATGAGGGTAGTAGCGGATTCCAAGAGACCCAGTACTTC.

V and J are TRBV19 and TRBJ1-1; 9 bases line up with TRBD1. Germline-derived CDR1 and CDR2 are LNHDA and SQIVND (reference sequence). The CDR3 sequence is 16 residues long. V shed 9 bases, J shed 1 base, and the junction held 12 bases outside the gene matches. The CDR3 bases are TGTGCCAGCGACCTCCGGGACAGGGCGCCGAACACTGAAGCTTTCTTT. Its protein product is CASDLRDRAPNTEAFF.

The chain combines TRBV15 with TRBJ2-7; D gene ambiguous. Trimming left V 0 bases short and J 3 bases short, with 6 bases between. CDR3 length: 13 residues. Germline-derived CDR1 and CDR2 are LNHNV and YYDKDF (reference sequence). This chain's CDR3 is CATSRDAHYEQYF. DNA of the CDR3: TGTGCCACCAGCAGAGATGCCCACTACGAGCAGTACTTC.

This clone was picked up one time. The rearrangement joins TRBV9 to TRBJ2-1, with TRBD2 identical over 10 bases. The CDR3 totals 15 residues. The germline CDR1 and CDR2 sequences are SGDLS and YYNGEE. The V gene end was trimmed by 3 bases and the J gene end by 5 bases; junction bases not matched to a gene: 5. Here the CDR3 DNA reads TGTGCCAGCAGCGAGGGACTAGCGATGAACAATGAGCAGTTCTTC. Translation gives CASSEGLAMNNEQFF.

V usage is TRBV2 and J usage is TRBJ1-2, with a tentative D call TRBD1 (6 bases). V was trimmed by 7 bases and J by 6 bases, leaving 15 bases between them. Germline CDR1 SNHLY, CDR2 FYNNEI. This CDR3 region has 13 residues. CDR3 in DNA: TGTGCCAGCAAAATGACAGGCTGGGATGGCTACACCTTC. Protein product: CASKMTGWDGYTF.

This rearrangement joins TRBV28 to TRBJ1-1, with D tentatively TRBD1 (6 bases). The V end was cut by 5 bases, the J end by 1 base, with 14 bases between. Germline values: CDR1 MDHEN, CDR2 SYDVKM. The CDR3 is made up of 15 amino acids. CDR3 sequence: CASSLNPGENTEAFF. The CDR3 DNA is TGTGCCAGCAGTCTCAATCCAGGGGAGAACACTGAAGCTTTCTTT.

The chain has TRBV28 and TRBJ1-5; D ambiguous. V was cut by 5 bases and J by 4 bases, with 9 bases left in between. The CDR3 covers 13 residues. Germline assignment: CDR1 MDHEN and CDR2 SYDVKM. In DNA form, the CDR3 reads TGTGCCAGCAGTGGACCTCCGAATCAGCCCCAGCATTTT. Encoded protein: CASSGPPNQPQHF.

The chain couples TRBV30 to TRBJ1-3, with TRBD1 as a possible D gene (6 bases). Germline CDR1 is GTSNPN and CDR2 is SVGIG (reference sequence). This CDR3 region has 16 residues. The germline V and J ends were trimmed by 0 bases and 0 bases, with 12 bases remaining between them. The CDR3 coding sequence is TGTGCCTGGAGTGTACGGGACAAAACCTCTGGAAACACCATATATTTT. Protein product: CAWSVRDKTSGNTIYF.

The rearrangement links TRBV4-2 to TRBJ1-1; 9 bases fit TRBD1. CDR3 length: 19 residues. Unmatched junction bases numbered 12, after V lost 0 bases and J lost 1 base. Germline V gives CDR1 LGHNA, CDR2 YNFKEQ. This CDR3 is CASSQEEGRDRDENTEAFF. DNA of the CDR3: TGTGCCAGCAGCCAAGAAGAGGGCCGGGACAGGGATGAGAACACTGAAGCTTTCTTT.

Concerning this clone: Within the sample, other DNA sequences also encode this same CDR3. The chain is built from TRBV27 and TRBJ1-2, with 8 bases aligning to TRBD1. J gave up 6 bases and V 5 bases, and 5 bases lay outside the gene matches. The CDR3 totals 13 residues. Germline CDR1 and CDR2: MNHEY and SMNVEV (reference sequence). In DNA form, the CDR3 reads TGTGCCAGCAGTCCCAGGGGGCTCGATGGCTACACCTTC. Translated, it gives CASSPRGLDGYTF.

The genes are TRBV7-9 and TRBJ1-1; 11 bases are shared with TRBD1. In germline, CDR1 is SEHNR, CDR2 FQNEAQ (reference sequence). CDR3 length: 16 residues. J was trimmed by 7 bases and V by 4 bases; bases with no gene match: 11. The CDR3 DNA sequence: TGTGCCAGCAGCTCCAAAGCCGGGACAGGGGGTAATGAAGCTTTCTTT. Amino acids: CASSSKAGTGGNEAFF.

V usage is TRBV27 and J usage is TRBJ2-5; D remains unclear. The CDR3 extends over 13 amino acids. V lost 7 bases and J 5 bases, leaving 14 bases between the germline ends. Looked up from germline, CDR1 is MNHEY and CDR2 is SMNVEV (reference sequence). CDR3 coding DNA: TGTGCCAGCACCCATGGACCCGGGGAGACCCAGTACTTC. This gives the protein CASTHGPGETQYF.

The J gene is TRBJ2-1, the V gene TRBV27, with D tentatively TRBD1 (6 bases). The CDR3 totals 15 residues. V was pared by 3 bases and J by 6 bases, with 15 bases between. From germline, CDR1 is MNHEY and CDR2 SMNVEV (reference sequence). CDR3 sequence reads: CASSFNRVGFNEQFF. In nucleotides, the CDR3 is TGTGCCAGCAGTTTTAACAGGGTAGGGTTCAATGAGCAGTTCTTC.

This chain links TRBV28 with TRBJ1-2; no clear D gene. Germline V gives CDR1 MDHEN, CDR2 SYDVKM. Trimming took off 2 bases at V and 9 bases at J, with 10 bases between the two ends. The CDR3 is 12 amino acids. The CDR3 here is CASSLRANRYTF. CDR3 DNA sequence: TGTGCCAGCAGTTTACGGGCAAATCGCTACACCTTC.